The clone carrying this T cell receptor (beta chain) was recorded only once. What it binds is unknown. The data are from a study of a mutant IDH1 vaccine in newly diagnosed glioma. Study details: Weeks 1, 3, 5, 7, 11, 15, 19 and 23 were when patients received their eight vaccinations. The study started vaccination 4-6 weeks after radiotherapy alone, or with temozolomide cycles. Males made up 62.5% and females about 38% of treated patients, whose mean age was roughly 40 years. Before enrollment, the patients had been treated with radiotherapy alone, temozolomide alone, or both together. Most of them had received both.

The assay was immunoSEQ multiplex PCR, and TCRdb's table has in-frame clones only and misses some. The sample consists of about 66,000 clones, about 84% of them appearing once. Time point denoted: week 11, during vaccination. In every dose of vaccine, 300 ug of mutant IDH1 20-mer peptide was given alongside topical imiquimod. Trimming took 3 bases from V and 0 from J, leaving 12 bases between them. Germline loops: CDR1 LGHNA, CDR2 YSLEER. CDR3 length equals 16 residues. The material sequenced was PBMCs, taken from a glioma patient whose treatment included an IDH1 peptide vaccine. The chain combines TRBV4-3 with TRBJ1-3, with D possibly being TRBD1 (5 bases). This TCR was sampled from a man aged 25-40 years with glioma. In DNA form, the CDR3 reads TGCGCCAGCAGCCAGACGGGACGGAGCTCTGGAAACACCATATATTTT. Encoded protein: CASSQTGRSSGNTIYF.